These T cell receptor beta chains were read from a single sample in a study of T cell responses to AZD1222 COVID-19 vaccine. Sequenced by immunoSEQ multiplex PCR; TCRdb stores in-frame clones only, minus some. The table includes approximately 170,000 clones, roughly nine tenths detected once. Material: peripheral blood, obtained on day 0 of AZD1222 vaccination. The receptors were gathered from an adult in good health. The CDR3 runs from the conserved cysteine through the conserved F or W. Fields, in order: clone size, D gene, J gene, V gene, CDR3 DNA, CDR3 protein. A D gene is named only where the DNA matches it firmly. Clone size is shown for a subset of rows, as once, few, many or a class of expanded clone.

.	.	TRBJ1-2	TRBV5-1	TGCGCCAGCAGACCCGGACACGATAACTATGGCTACACCTTC	CASRPGHDNYGYTF
.	TRBD1	TRBJ1-2	TRBV9	TGTGCCAGCAGCGAGACAGGGAGTGTCTATGGCTACACCTTC	CASSETGSVYGYTF
.	.	TRBJ1-5	TRBV19	TGTGCCAGTAGGGGACAAAGCAATCAGCCCCAGCATTTT	CASRGQSNQPQHF
.	TRBD1	TRBJ2-2	TRBV18	TGTGCCAGCTCACTCCGAACAGGGGTCGACACCGGGGAGCTGTTTTTT	CASSLRTGVDTGELFF
.	.	TRBJ1-5	TRBV27	TGTGCCAGCAGCTCCAGGGATAGCAATCAGCCCCAGCATTTT	CASSSRDSNQPQHF
once	.	TRBJ2-2	TRBV28	TGTGCCCTCGGGGGCGGGGGTAGGAGTAGAACCGGGGAGCTGTTTTTT	CALGGGGRSRTGELFF
once	TRBD1	TRBJ1-4	TRBV6-5	TGTGCCAGCAGTTACGGACAGGGGGGAGGTGAAAAACTGTTTTTT	CASSYGQGGGEKLFF
.	.	TRBJ1-2	TRBV24-1	TGTGCCACCAGTGATCGGGACCCGCGCTATGGCTACACCTTC	CATSDRDPRYGYTF
.	.	TRBJ2-3	TRBV12-5	TGTGCTAGTGGTCGCATAACAGATACGCAGTATTTT	CASGRITDTQYF
once	.	TRBJ1-1	TRBV4-3	TGCGCCAGCAGCCAAGCCCCGGGAAGGGAACGCACTGAAGCTTTCTTT	CASSQAPGRERTEAFF
.	.	TRBJ2-1	TRBV5-4	TGTGCCAGCAGCTTGGATGCTGGGCGGGTGTACAATGAGCAGTTCTTC	CASSLDAGRVYNEQFF
.	.	TRBJ1-1	TRBV5-1	TGCGCCAGCAGCCGAGGGTCCTGGAGTGACACTGAAGCTTTCTTT	CASSRGSWSDTEAFF
.	.	TRBJ1-2	TRBV6-1	TGTGCCAGCAGTGACCAGGGGAAGGACTATGGCTACACCTTC	CASSDQGKDYGYTF
.	TRBD2	TRBJ2-1	TRBV4-1	TGCGCCAGCAGAGGCGGACTAGCGGGGAACAATGAGCAGTTCTTC	CASRGGLAGNNEQFF
.	.	TRBJ1-4	TRBV7-6	TGTGCCAGCAGCCTGGACACAACGCCAACTAATGAAAAACTGTTTTTT	CASSLDTTPTNEKLFF